Detailed here is one T cell receptor beta chain. Its cognate antigen is unknown. This entry is derived from a study of PD-1 blockade in classical Hodgkin lymphoma. Study in general: The study gave patients nivolumab 3 mg/kg intravenously every 2 weeks.

Every patient had relapsed following autologous stem cell transplantation, and cohorts differed in brentuximab vedotin exposure. The CDR3 spans 15 residues. Germline V gene data show CDR1 as LGHNA and CDR2 as YSLEER. Trimming at V came to 0 bases and at J to 7 bases, leaving 7 bases not matched to a gene. Study-level results: CD4+ TCR diversity rose significantly by C4D1, and CD8+ TCR diversity did not. Healthy donors were reported to have higher baseline TCR diversity than newly diagnosed patients. Complete responders started with a diversity level that resembled newly diagnosed patients at baseline.

Sequencing was performed with immunoSEQ multiplex PCR; in TCRdb, only in-frame clones are kept and a portion is missing. This table holds approximately 27,000 clones, roughly three quarters found once. The chain couples TRBV4-3 to TRBJ2-7; 9 positions match TRBD1. This TCR was sampled from a human donor with classical Hodgkin lymphoma. This specimen consisted of peripheral blood mononuclear cells (PBMCs), obtained before the second cycle of nivolumab. This CDR3 is CASSQDWGQGFEQYF. The CDR3 nucleotides are TGCGCCAGCAGCCAAGATTGGGGACAGGGTTTTGAGCAGTACTTC.